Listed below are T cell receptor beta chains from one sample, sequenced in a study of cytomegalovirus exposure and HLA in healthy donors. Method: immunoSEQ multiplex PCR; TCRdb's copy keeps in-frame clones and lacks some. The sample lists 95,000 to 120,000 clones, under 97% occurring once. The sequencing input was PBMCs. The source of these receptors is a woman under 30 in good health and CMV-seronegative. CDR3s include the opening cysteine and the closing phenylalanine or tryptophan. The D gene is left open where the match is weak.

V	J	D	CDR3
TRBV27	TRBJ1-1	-	CASSQGGEGLLLNTEAFF
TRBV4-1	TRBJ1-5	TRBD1	CASSQFWAGGVVSNQPQHF
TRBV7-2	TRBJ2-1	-	CASSFSRESLDEQFF
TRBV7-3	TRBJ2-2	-	CASSLGDGELFF
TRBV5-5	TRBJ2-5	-	CASSLRAERETQYF
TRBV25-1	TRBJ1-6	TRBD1	CASSVGGSPLHF
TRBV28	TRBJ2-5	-	CASRSTDQETQYF
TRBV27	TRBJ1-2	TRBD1	CASTQIGTANYGYTF
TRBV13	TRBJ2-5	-	CASSVQGETQYF
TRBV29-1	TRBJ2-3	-	CSVVTDSGPLADGTDTQYF
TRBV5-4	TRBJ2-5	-	CASSLGRGSSPMTQYF
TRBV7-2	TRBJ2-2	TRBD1	CASSARAEDRGAIF
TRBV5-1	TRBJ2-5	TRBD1	CASSSGGLQETQYF
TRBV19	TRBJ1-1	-	CASSMGRGRMLYTEAFF
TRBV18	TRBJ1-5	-	CASSPQEGGNQPQHF
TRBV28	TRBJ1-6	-	CASRTTENSPLHF
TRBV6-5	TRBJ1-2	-	CASSNRANYGYTF
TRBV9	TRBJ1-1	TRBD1	CASSVGPQGDTEAFF
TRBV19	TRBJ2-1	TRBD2	CASSIWRRGDNEQFF
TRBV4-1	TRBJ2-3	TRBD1	CASSQIQGWTDTQYF
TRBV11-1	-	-	CASSQGVYEQFF
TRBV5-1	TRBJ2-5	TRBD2	CASSPRGGSETQYF
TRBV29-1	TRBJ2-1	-	CSFTLSPTPNDEQFF
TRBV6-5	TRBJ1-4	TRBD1	CASSYQTGGNEKLFF
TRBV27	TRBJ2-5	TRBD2	CASSFAGGMGTQYF
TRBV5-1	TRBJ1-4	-	CASSVDSSIKLFF
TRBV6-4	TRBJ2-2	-	CASSENAGGSNTGELFF
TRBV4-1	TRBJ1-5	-	CASSQDGGIRSPNQPQHF
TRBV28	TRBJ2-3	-	CAAKRGSDTQYF
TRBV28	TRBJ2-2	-	CASSLARTLVDTGELFF
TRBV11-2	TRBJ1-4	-	CASSARGPSGEKLFF
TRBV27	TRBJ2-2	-	CASSYRVGTGELFF
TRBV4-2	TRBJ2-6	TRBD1	CASSYNTGASGANVLTF
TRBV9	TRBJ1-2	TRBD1	CASSVGGQGYDYGYTF
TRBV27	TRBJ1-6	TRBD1	CASSPKRQGARSNSPLHF
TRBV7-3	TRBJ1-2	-	CASSLLGGDVAGYTF
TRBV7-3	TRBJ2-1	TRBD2	CASSSRPLAGGLNEQFF
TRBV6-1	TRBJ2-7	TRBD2	CASSVGWGAGAYEQYF
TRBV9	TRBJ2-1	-	CASSVSGNEQFF
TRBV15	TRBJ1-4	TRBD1	CATSRGRQGGDEKLFF
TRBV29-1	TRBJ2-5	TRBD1	CSVDGDRSQETQYF
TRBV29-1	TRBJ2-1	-	CSVTEWGDNEQFF